Shown below are 25 T cell receptor beta chains from a single sample sequenced in a study of blood T cell repertoires in COVID-19. Clones were sequenced by immunoSEQ multiplex PCR, and TCRdb holds only the in-frame ones, with some missing. The profile shows about 180,000 clones, around 86% of them singletons. The sample was peripheral blood. The origin of the receptors is a middle-aged man with active or convalescent COVID-19.

The chain joins TRBV7-2 to TRBJ2-7, with 7 nucleotides matching TRBD1. Trimming took 5 bases from V and 3 from J; bases not matched to a gene: 13. This CDR3 spans 16 amino acids. From germline, CDR1 is SGHTA and CDR2 FQGNSA. The CDR3 nucleotides are TGTGCCAGCAGCCCATCTTCGATATCAGGGGGCTACGAGCAGTACTTC. Protein: CASSPSSISGGYEQYF.

This chain connects TRBV3-1 (or the pseudogene TRBV3-2) to TRBJ2-1; D might be TRBD2 (6 bases). V gave up 4 bases and J gave up 4 bases, with 8 bases separating them. This CDR3 region has 13 residues. In germline, CDR1 is LGHDT, CDR2 YNNKEL (reference sequence). The CDR3 DNA reads as TGTGCCAGCAGCCGCGGGGCTTACAATGAGCAGTTCTTC. It codes for CASSRGAYNEQFF.

This sequence joins TRBV4-3 and TRBJ2-3; TRBD2 matches at 7 bases. V was clipped by 1 base and J by 6 bases; unmatched bases: 1. Germline CDR1 is LGHNA and CDR2 is YSLEER. The CDR3 has 13 amino acids. The CDR3 here is CASSQGEGDTQYF. The CDR3 nucleotides read TGCGCCAGCAGCCAAGGGGAGGGGGATACGCAGTATTTT.

The chain recombines TRBV20-1 with TRBJ2-1; 8 bases are shared with TRBD2. V was pared by 3 bases and J by 1 base, with 8 bases of the junction left unmatched. CDR1 is DFQATT and CDR2 is SNEGSKA in the germline V gene (reference sequence). The CDR3 runs 16 residues. This CDR3 is CSASYSGSGSYNEQFF. The CDR3 DNA follows: TGCAGTGCTAGTTACAGCGGGAGTGGGTCCTACAATGAGCAGTTCTTC.

The chain links TRBV6-2 or TRBV6-3 to TRBJ2-7; D is perhaps TRBD1 (5 bases). V was cut by 2 bases and J by 4 bases, with 9 bases left in between. CDR3 length equals 13 residues. Germline assignment: CDR1 MNHEY and CDR2 SVGEGT. The CDR3 DNA sequence: TGTGCCAGCAGTTACACAGGAATGTACGAGCAGTACTTC. It specifies CASSYTGMYEQYF.

This clone was detected a few times. The chain uses TRBV30 and TRBJ1-2, with D tentatively TRBD1 (6 bases). The CDR3 contains 12 residues. V lost 7 bases, J lost 5 bases, and 14 bases lay in between. Germline CDR1 GTSNPN, CDR2 SVGIG (reference sequence). CDR3 protein: CAFPSQGYGYTF. The CDR3 region has the DNA TGTGCCTTCCCCTCTCAGGGGTATGGCTACACCTTC.

The chain combines TRBV28 with TRBJ1-2; 8 bases line up with TRBD1. J was trimmed by 4 bases and V by 6 bases; bases with no gene match: 1. From germline, CDR1 is MDHEN and CDR2 SYDVKM. The CDR3 runs 12 residues. The CDR3 is CASRGQGYGYTF. The CDR3 DNA follows: TGTGCCAGCAGAGGACAGGGCTATGGCTACACCTTC.

V is TRBV4-1 and J is TRBJ2-3, with D unresolved. V was clipped by 6 bases and J by 3 bases, with 19 bases between them. Germline CDR1 is MGHRA and CDR2 is YSYEKL. The CDR3 has 16 amino acids. The DNA for the CDR3 is TGCGCCAGCAGTCTTACTTACGCGGCGGAGACAGATACGCAGTATTTT. It yields the protein CASSLTYAAETDTQYF.

V is TRBV6-5 and J is TRBJ2-7; 9 nucleotides align to TRBD2. Losses at the gene ends were 5 bases for V and 4 bases for J; bases not matched to a gene: 9. The CDR3 runs 15 residues. CDR1 and CDR2 (germline): MNHEY, SVGAGI. CDR3 DNA: TGTGCCAGCAGTACCCTAGCGGGATCGGAGTACGAGCAGTACTTC. It specifies CASSTLAGSEYEQYF.

The rearrangement links TRBV3-1 (or the pseudogene TRBV3-2) to TRBJ1-2; TRBD1 matches 8 bases. This CDR3 has 16 residues. The V gene end was trimmed by 1 base and the J gene end by 8 bases; junction bases not matched to a gene: 12. CDR1 and CDR2 (germline): LGHDT, YNNKEL (reference sequence). The CDR3 DNA sequence: TGTGCCAGCAGCCAAGTAATCCAGGGGGCGACGGGGGGCTACACCTTC. The encoded protein is CASSQVIQGATGGYTF.

This clone showed up just once. This chain joins TRBV19 and TRBJ1-1, with 8 positions matching TRBD1. CDR1 and CDR2 (germline): LNHDA, SQIVND (reference sequence). The CDR3 is 14 amino acids. J was trimmed by 4 bases and V by 5 bases; bases with no gene match: 6. The CDR3 here is CASSLTGVGTEAFF. The CDR3 DNA reads as TGTGCCAGTAGTCTGACAGGGGTCGGCACTGAAGCTTTCTTT.

This clone has just a few counts. The chain employs TRBV3-1 (or the pseudogene TRBV3-2) and TRBJ1-1; D is unclear. The CDR3 is made up of 16 amino acids. The V and J ends lost 0 bases and 11 bases respectively, with 22 bases between them. In germline, CDR1 is LGHDT, CDR2 YNNKEL (reference sequence). The CDR3 loop reads CASSQDFPVSAPGAFF. CDR3 bases: TGTGCCAGCAGCCAAGATTTCCCCGTAAGTGCCCCGGGGGCTTTCTTT.

The genes are TRBV6-5 and TRBJ1-4; D possibly corresponds to TRBD1 (5 bases). The CDR3 has 13 amino acids. V was pared by 8 bases and J by 0 bases, with 7 bases between. The germline V gene encodes CDR1 MNHEY and CDR2 SVGAGI. For the CDR3, the DNA is TGTGCCAGCGTGACAGCAACTAATGAAAAACTGTTTTTT. It codes for CASVTATNEKLFF.

This clone was observed a single time. The J gene is TRBJ2-7, the V gene TRBV4-1; 15 bases agree with TRBD2. The length of the CDR3 is 18 residues. The germline CDR1 and CDR2 sequences are MGHRA and YSYEKL. The V gene end was trimmed by 1 base and the J gene end by 0 bases; junction bases not matched to a gene: 4. The CDR3 is CASSQGGLAGGPSYEQYF. The CDR3 DNA sequence: TGCGCCAGCAGCCAAGGCGGACTAGCGGGAGGGCCCTCCTACGAGCAGTACTTC.

This sequence joins TRBV19 and TRBJ1-6; D uncertain. V was cut by 7 bases and J by 3 bases, with 10 bases left in between. The CDR3 totals 14 residues. CDR1 LNHDA and CDR2 SQIVND come from the germline V gene (reference sequence). The CDR3 loop is CASKRESYNSPLHF. CDR3 sequence (DNA): TGTGCCAGTAAGAGAGAGAGCTATAATTCACCCCTCCACTTT.

The chain has TRBV5-4 and TRBJ2-6; TRBD1 matches 8 bases. The length of the CDR3 is 17 residues. V was clipped by 4 bases and J by 2 bases; unmatched bases: 8. CDR1 and CDR2 from the germline V gene are SGHNT and YYREEE (reference sequence). The DNA for the CDR3 is TGTGCCAGCAGCCAGGACAGGGAGGATGCTGGGGCCAACGTCCTGACTTTC. This sequence encodes CASSQDREDAGANVLTF.

This rearrangement joins TRBV28 to TRBJ1-1; D is unclear. CDR1 is MDHEN, CDR2 SYDVKM, per germline. This CDR3 region has 12 residues. Here the CDR3 reads CACGGGDTEAFF. The CDR3 DNA sequence: TGTGCTTGCGGAGGCGGGGACACTGAAGCTTTCTTT. Full variable domain (outside the CDR3, taken from reference TRBV28 and TRBJ1-1): DVKVTQSSRYLVKRTGEKVFLECVQDMDHENMFWYRQDPGLGLRLIYFSYDVKMKEKGDIPEGYSVSREKKERFSLILESASTNQTSMYLCACGGGDTEAFFGQGTRLTVV.

This chain links TRBV19 with TRBJ1-2, with 11 positions matching TRBD1. Germline values: CDR1 LNHDA, CDR2 SQIVND (reference sequence). V lost 5 bases and J lost 4; bases outside the gene matches: 12. The CDR3 runs to 17 residues. The CDR3: CASSAPGTGGLTYGYTF. The DNA of the CDR3 is TGTGCCAGTAGTGCTCCCGGGACAGGGGGTTTGACCTATGGCTACACCTTC.

The chain employs TRBV15 and TRBJ2-1; 9 bases match TRBD2. Germline V gene data show CDR1 as LNHNV and CDR2 as YYDKDF (reference sequence). With V trimmed by 0 bases and J by 4 bases, 7 bases remained unmatched. CDR3 length: 17 residues. CDR3 DNA sequence: TGTGCCACCAGCAGAGATTTGGCTAGCGGGAAATACAATGAGCAGTTCTTC. Amino acids: CATSRDLASGKYNEQFF.

V usage is TRBV29-1 and J usage is TRBJ2-5, with TRBD2 as a possible D gene (5 bases). V lost 2 bases, J lost 5 bases, and 12 bases lay in between. Germline CDR1 SQVTM, CDR2 ANQGSEA. The CDR3 runs 13 residues. DNA for the CDR3: TGCAGCGTTGAACCAGCGGTGGGGGAGACCCAGTACTTC. Translation: CSVEPAVGETQYF.

The V and J genes are TRBV11-2 and TRBJ2-6, with D possibly TRBD1 on 5 matching bases. Germline CDR1 is SGHAT and CDR2 is FQNNGV. V gave up 5 bases and J gave up 1 base, with 18 bases separating them. This CDR3 spans 18 amino acids. The CDR3 region has the DNA TGTGCCAGCAGCCCCCGGAGTGGGGCCGGATCTGGGGCCAACGTCCTGACTTTC. Its protein product is CASSPRSGAGSGANVLTF.

This chain connects TRBV7-2 to TRBJ1-1; 7 bases match TRBD1. V lost 4 bases, J lost 3 bases, and 14 bases stayed unmatched. The CDR3 is made up of 17 amino acids. The germline V gene encodes CDR1 SGHTA and CDR2 FQGNSA. The CDR3 protein is CASSWGADRVEDTEAFF. The CDR3 DNA reads as TGTGCCAGCAGCTGGGGGGCCGACAGGGTTGAGGACACTGAAGCTTTCTTT.

The chain carries TRBV5-1 and TRBJ2-3, with 12 bases lining up with TRBD2. Germline CDR1 and CDR2: SGHRS and YFSETQ. V lost 4 bases, J lost 4 bases, and 4 bases stayed unmatched. CDR3 length: 15 amino acids. The CDR3 here is CASSLGLAGPDTQYF. CDR3 coding DNA: TGCGCCAGCAGCCTCGGACTAGCGGGGCCAGATACGCAGTATTTT.

The chain joins TRBV18 to TRBJ2-7; possible D gene TRBD2, 6 bases. V lost 6 bases and J 1 base, leaving 10 bases between the germline ends. Germline assignment: CDR1 KGHSH and CDR2 LQKENI. The CDR3 has 13 amino acids. The CDR3, as DNA: TGTGCCAGCTCCCCCGGACTATCCTACGAGCAGTACTTC. Translation gives CASSPGLSYEQYF.

The V gene is TRBV19, the J gene TRBJ2-1, with 13 nucleotides matching TRBD2. CDR3 size: 17 residues. Germline V lookup: CDR1 LNHDA, CDR2 SQIVND (reference sequence). J gave up 8 bases and V 3 bases, and 10 bases lay outside the gene matches. In nucleotides, the CDR3 is TGTGCCAGTAGTATCCGCCTACTAGCGGGAGGGCAGGATGAGCAGTTCTTC. The encoded protein is CASSIRLLAGGQDEQFF. The variable domain in full, with the rest retrieved from reference TRBV19 and TRBJ2-1, is DGGITQSPKYLFRKEGQNVTLSCEQNLNHDAMYWYRQDPGQGLRLIYYSQIVNDFQKGDIAEGYSVSREKKESFPLTVTSAQKNPTAFYLCASSIRLLAGGQDEQFFGPGTRLTVL.